Listed here are 8 T cell receptor beta chains from one sample, sequenced in a study of persistence of HIV-infected CD4 T cells. Antigens for these TCRs are unknown. The immunoSEQ assay was version 4, run in survey mode. Libraries were prepared by immunoSEQ multiplex PCR; TCRdb keeps only in-frame clonotypes and omits some of them. Among approximately 35,000 clones listed, approximately 78% were seen once. Overlapping HIV-1 Gag 15-mer peptides at 1 ug per peptide per mL were used. Memory cells lacking CD40L and CD69 with high CD45RO were sorted. The material was cultured CD4+ T cells from PBMCs, obtained from a patient who received antiretroviral therapy. Source of these receptors: an adult with HIV. The donor label of this sample is uncertain.

CDR3: CASSPGRNNYGYTF. The CDR3 coding sequence is TGTGCCAGTAGCCCTGGACGGAACAACTATGGCTACACCTTC. The V gene is TRBV19, the J gene TRBJ1-2; D is unresolved. The CDR3 has 14 amino acids. V was clipped by 6 bases and J by 2 bases, with 13 bases between them. In germline, CDR1 is LNHDA, CDR2 SQIVND (reference sequence).

The J gene is TRBJ2-3, the V gene TRBV19; D is uncertain. The germline gives CDR1 LNHDA, CDR2 SQIVND (reference sequence). The CDR3 length is 12 residues. Trimming pared 4 bases from V and 0 bases from J, leaving 2 bases between. The chain's CDR3 is CASSTSTDTQYF. CDR3 bases: TGTGCCAGTAGTACTAGCACAGATACGCAGTATTTT.

The chain combines TRBV5-4 with TRBJ2-1; D gene ambiguous. V lost 0 bases, J lost 0 bases, and 10 bases lay in between. The CDR3 runs 16 residues. Germline assignment: CDR1 SGHNT and CDR2 YYREEE (reference sequence). CDR3 in DNA: TGTGCCAGCAGCTTGGGATCAGTCAGCTCCTACAATGAGCAGTTCTTC. Protein sequence: CASSLGSVSSYNEQFF.

The chain combines TRBV28 with TRBJ2-5; 9 bases are a match to TRBD2. J lost 4 bases, V lost 4 bases, and 13 bases had no gene match. The CDR3 has 17 residues. Germline V lookup: CDR1 MDHEN, CDR2 SYDVKM. The CDR3: CASSSPRGGARRETQYF. The CDR3 nucleotides read TGTGCCAGCAGTTCACCTCGCGGGGGGGCTCGGCGAGAGACCCAGTACTTC. The whole variable domain, filled in from reference TRBV28 and TRBJ2-5, reads DVKVTQSSRYLVKRTGEKVFLECVQDMDHENMFWYRQDPGLGLRLIYFSYDVKMKEKGDIPEGYSVSREKKERFSLILESASTNQTSMYLCASSSPRGGARRETQYFGPGTRLLVL.

The CDR3 DNA reads as TGTGCCAGCAGCTTTCTTAGCCACGGTTTGGGAGCCTACGAGCAGTACTTC. Amino acids: CASSFLSHGLGAYEQYF. V usage is TRBV5-6 and J usage is TRBJ2-7; TRBD2 might be the D (5 bases). With 2 bases removed from V and 2 bases from J, the gap between germline ends came to 20 bases. Germline loops: CDR1 SGHDT, CDR2 YYEEEE. The CDR3 is made up of 17 amino acids.

CDR3 in amino acids: CASSVDDRGLETQYF. DNA of the CDR3: TGTGCCAGTAGTGTCGACGACAGGGGGCTAGAGACCCAGTACTTC. The rearrangement uses TRBV19 and TRBJ2-5; 10 bases align to TRBD1. With V trimmed by 5 bases and J by 4 bases, 7 bases remained unmatched. CDR3 length: 15 residues. Germline V gene data show CDR1 as LNHDA and CDR2 as SQIVND (reference sequence).

The chain carries TRBV5-1 and TRBJ1-5; no clear D gene. Trimming stripped 3 bases from V and 1 base from J, with 5 bases between. The CDR3 sequence is 13 residues long. Germline V gene sequence: CDR1 SGHRS, CDR2 YFSETQ. DNA of the CDR3: TGCGCCAGCAGCTCCGGGAGCAATCAGCCCCAGCATTTT. It translates to CASSSGSNQPQHF.

The chain uses TRBV12-3 or TRBV12-4 and TRBJ2-5; D is unclear. V was trimmed by 3 bases and J by 5 bases, leaving 4 bases between them. The CDR3 runs to 11 residues. The CDR3 loop is CASSLKETQYF. CDR3 in DNA: TGTGCCAGCAGTTTGAAGGAGACCCAGTACTTC.